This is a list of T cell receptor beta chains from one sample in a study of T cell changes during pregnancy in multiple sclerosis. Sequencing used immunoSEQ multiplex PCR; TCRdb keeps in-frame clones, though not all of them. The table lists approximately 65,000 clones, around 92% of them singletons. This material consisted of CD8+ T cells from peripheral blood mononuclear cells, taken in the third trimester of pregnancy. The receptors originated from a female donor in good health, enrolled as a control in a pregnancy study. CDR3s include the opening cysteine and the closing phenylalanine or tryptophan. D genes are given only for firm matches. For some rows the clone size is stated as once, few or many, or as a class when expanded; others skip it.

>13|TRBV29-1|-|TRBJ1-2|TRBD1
TGCAGCGTAGATCAGGGGGTATCGGATGGCTACACCTTC
CSVDQGVSDGYTF
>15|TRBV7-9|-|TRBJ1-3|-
TGTGCCAGCAGCTTAGATTGGACAGAGGATAACACCATATATTTT
CASSLDWTEDNTIYF
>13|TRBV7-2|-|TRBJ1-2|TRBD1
TGTGCCAGCACCCGGGACAGATCCTATGGCTACACCTTC
CASTRDRSYGYTF
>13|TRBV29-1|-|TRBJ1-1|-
TGCAGCGTTGAAGGGGGATTTGGGGCAGAAGCTTTCTTT
CSVEGGFGAEAFF
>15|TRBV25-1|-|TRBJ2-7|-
TGTGCCAGCAGTGAATTAAGTACAGGACACTACGAGCAGTACTTC
CASSELSTGHYEQYF
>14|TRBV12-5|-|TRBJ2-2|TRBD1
TGTGCTAGTGGCCGAGGGACAGGGGCCGGGGAGCTGTTTTTT
CASGRGTGAGELFF
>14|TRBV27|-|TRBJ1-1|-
TGTGCCAGCAGTTCCCCGACAGCGAACACTGAAGCTTTCTTT
CASSSPTANTEAFF
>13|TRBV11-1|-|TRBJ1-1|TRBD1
TGTGCCAGCAGCCCGGGGACAGGAACTGAAGCTTTCTTT
CASSPGTGTEAFF
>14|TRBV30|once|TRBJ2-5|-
TGTGCCTGGAGTTACGGCGGCCAGCAAGAGACCCAGTACTTC
CAWSYGGQQETQYF
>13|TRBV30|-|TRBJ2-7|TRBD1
TGTGCCTGGGGATCAGGGGGCTCCTACGAGCAGTACTTC
CAWGSGGSYEQYF
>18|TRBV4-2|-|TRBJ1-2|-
TGTGCCAGCAGCCAAGAGGCCGGCAGGCGCCATGGGAACTATGGCTACACCTTC
CASSQEAGRRHGNYGYTF
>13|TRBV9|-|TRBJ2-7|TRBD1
TGTGCCAGCAGCCCCGGTACAGGGGGCGAGCAGTACTTC
CASSPGTGGEQYF
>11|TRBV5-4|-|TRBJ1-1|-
TGTGCCAGCAGCCTGAGACAGGAAGCTTTCTTT
CASSLRQEAFF
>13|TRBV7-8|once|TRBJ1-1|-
TGTGCCAGCAGCCTCCTTTGGAACACTGAAGCTTTCTTT
CASSLLWNTEAFF
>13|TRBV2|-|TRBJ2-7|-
TGTGCCACGAAGGGGATAGAGTCCTACGAGCAGTACTTC
CATKGIESYEQYF
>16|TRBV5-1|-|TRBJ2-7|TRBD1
TGCGCCAGCAGCGAACCGACAGGGTCGGAATCCTACGAGCAGTACTTC
CASSEPTGSESYEQYF
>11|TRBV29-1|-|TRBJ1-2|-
TGCAGCCTCCGGACAGTCTATGGCTACACCTTC
CSLRTVYGYTF
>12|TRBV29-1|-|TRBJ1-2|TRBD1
TGCAGCGGAGACAGGGGCGTGTATGGCTACACCTTC
CSGDRGVYGYTF
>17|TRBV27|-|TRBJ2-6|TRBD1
TGTGCCAGCAGGCCGGGACAGGGACTCTCTGGGGCCAACGTCCTGACTTTC
CASRPGQGLSGANVLTF
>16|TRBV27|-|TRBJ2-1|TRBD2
TGTGCCAGCGGTAGGTCCCGACTAGCGGTATTCAATGAGCAGTTCTTC
CASGRSRLAVFNEQFF
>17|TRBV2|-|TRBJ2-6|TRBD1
TGTGCCAGTAACCGGGACAGGGATATCTCTGGGGCCAACGTCCTGACTTTC
CASNRDRDISGANVLTF
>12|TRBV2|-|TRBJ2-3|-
TGTGCCAGCACGAGGATTACAGATACGCAGTATTTT
CASTRITDTQYF
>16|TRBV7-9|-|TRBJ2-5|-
TGTGCCAGCAGCTTTCGAGGTGGGGGAGGAAAAGAGACCCAGTACTTC
CASSFRGGGGKETQYF
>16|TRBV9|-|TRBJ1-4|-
TGTGCCAGCAGCGTCCCACAACTCCGGGGTCGGGAAAAACTGTTTTTT
CASSVPQLRGREKLFF
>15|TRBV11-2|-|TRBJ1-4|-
TGTGCCAGCAGCTTGGGGGCCCGAAGAAATGAAAAACTGTTTTTT
CASSLGARRNEKLFF
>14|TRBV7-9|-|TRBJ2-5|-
TGTGCCAGCAGCTTGGTTCCACAGCTGGAGACCCAGTACTTC
CASSLVPQLETQYF
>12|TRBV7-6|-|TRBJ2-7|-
TGTGCCAGCAGCTTAGGAGGGGGCGAGCAGTACTTC
CASSLGGGEQYF
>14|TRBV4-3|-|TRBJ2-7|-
TGCGCCAGCAGCCAAGGAGGGGGGGCGTACGAGCAGTACTTC
CASSQGGGAYEQYF
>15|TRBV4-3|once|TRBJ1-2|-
TGCGCCAGCAGCCAAGATCTCGGGATATCCGTTGGCTACACCTTC
CASSQDLGISVGYTF
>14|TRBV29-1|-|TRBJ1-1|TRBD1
TGCAGCGTGGGGGGACAGCCGTTGAACACTGAAGCTTTCTTT
CSVGGQPLNTEAFF
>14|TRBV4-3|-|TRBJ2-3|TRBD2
TGCGCCAGCAGCCTAGCGGGGGGTGCAGATACGCAGTATTTT
CASSLAGGADTQYF
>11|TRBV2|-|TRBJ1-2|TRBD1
TGTGCCAGCAGGGGCACCAGGGGGCTAGGCTTC
CASRGTRGLGF
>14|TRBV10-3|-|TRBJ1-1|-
TGTGCCATCGGGTGGGAGGGGCGAGCCGATGAAGCTTTCTTT
CAIGWEGRADEAFF
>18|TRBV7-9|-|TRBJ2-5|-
TGTGCCAGCAGCTTATCCCCACCCCGAGTCCGGGGCCAAGAGACCCAGTACTTC
CASSLSPPRVRGQETQYF
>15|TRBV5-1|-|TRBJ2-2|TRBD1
TGCGCCAGCAGCAACCGGGACAGGGTGGCCGGGGAGCTGTTTTTT
CASSNRDRVAGELFF
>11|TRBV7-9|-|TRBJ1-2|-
TGTGCCAGCAGCTCGGAGTATGGCTACACCTTC
CASSSEYGYTF
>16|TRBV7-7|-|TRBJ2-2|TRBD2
TGTGCCAGCAGCCCGCCGGGACTAAACAACACCGGGGAGCTGTTTTTT
CASSPPGLNNTGELFF
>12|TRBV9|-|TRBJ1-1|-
TGTGCCAGCAGCCCCGGGAGGACTGAAGCTTTCTTT
CASSPGRTEAFF
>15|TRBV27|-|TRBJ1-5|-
TGTGCCAGCAGTTTATCCGGGGGGGAATATCAGCCCCAGCATTTT
CASSLSGGEYQPQHF
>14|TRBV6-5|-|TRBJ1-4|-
TGTGCCAGCACTCCAGGGTATCCTAATGAAAAACTGTTTTTT
CASTPGYPNEKLFF
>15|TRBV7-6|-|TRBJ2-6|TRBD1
TGTGCCAGCAGCCCTGACAGGGCCGGGGCCAACGTCCTGACTTTC
CASSPDRAGANVLTF
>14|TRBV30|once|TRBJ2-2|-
TGTGCCTGGAGTGTAGGGGCGAACACCGGGGAGCTGTTTTTT
CAWSVGANTGELFF
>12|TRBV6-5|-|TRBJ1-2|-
TGTGCCAGCAGTTACGGGACAAATGGCTACACCTTC
CASSYGTNGYTF
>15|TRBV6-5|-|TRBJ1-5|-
TGTGCCAGCAGCCTCACGGGGGGGTCCAATCAGCCCCAGCATTTT
CASSLTGGSNQPQHF
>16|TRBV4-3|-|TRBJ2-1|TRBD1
TGCGCCAGCAGCCAAGATTTCCAGGGGGCTCTGGATGAGCAGTTCTTC
CASSQDFQGALDEQFF
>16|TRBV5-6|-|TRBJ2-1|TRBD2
TGTGCCAGCACCACTACTAGCGGGGGGGCTTATGGTGAGCAGTTCTTC
CASTTTSGGAYGEQFF
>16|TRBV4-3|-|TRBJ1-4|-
TGCGCCAGCAGCCAGTCCAACGGGGGAACTAATGAAAAACTGTTTTTT
CASSQSNGGTNEKLFF
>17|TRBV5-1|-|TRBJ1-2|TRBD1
TGCGCCAGCAGCTTCGGAGACAGGGAGGTCGTCTACTATGGCTACACCTTC
CASSFGDREVVYYGYTF
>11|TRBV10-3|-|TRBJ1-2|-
TGTGCCATCAGTGTGGGGCATGGCTACACCTTC
CAISVGHGYTF
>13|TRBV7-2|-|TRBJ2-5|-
TGTGCCAGCAGCTTAGAGGGGGAAGAGACCCAGTACTTC
CASSLEGEETQYF
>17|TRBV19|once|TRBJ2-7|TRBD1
TGTGCCAGTAGTATAGATCAAGAGACAGGGGGACAATACGAGCAGTACTTC
CASSIDQETGGQYEQYF